This TCR beta chain was documented in a study of radiotherapy plus CTLA-4 blockade in lung cancer. Broader study findings: An expansion of tumor-derived TCR clones occurred in blood after radiotherapy plus ipilimumab.

The table came from immunoSEQ multiplex PCR; TCRdb's copy has only in-frame clones and leaves some out. Of approximately 82,000 clones in the sample, about four fifths were seen once. To note about this clone: Its cognate antigen is unknown.

Germline V lookup: CDR1 MNHEY, CDR2 SMNVEV (reference sequence). The CDR3 sequence is 13 residues long. V lost 6 bases, J lost 14 bases, and 21 bases lay in between. Here the sequenced sample was peripheral blood, taken from a patient treated with radiotherapy plus ipilimumab. The chain employs TRBV27 and TRBJ2-3; TRBD2 is a possible D gene (6 bases). This TCR was sampled from a human donor with non-small cell lung cancer that progressed on radiotherapy plus ipilimumab. In DNA, the CDR3 is TGTGCCAGCAGCAAACTGGAGGGGTGGGGTTGGTATTTT. Its protein is CASSKLEGWGWYF.